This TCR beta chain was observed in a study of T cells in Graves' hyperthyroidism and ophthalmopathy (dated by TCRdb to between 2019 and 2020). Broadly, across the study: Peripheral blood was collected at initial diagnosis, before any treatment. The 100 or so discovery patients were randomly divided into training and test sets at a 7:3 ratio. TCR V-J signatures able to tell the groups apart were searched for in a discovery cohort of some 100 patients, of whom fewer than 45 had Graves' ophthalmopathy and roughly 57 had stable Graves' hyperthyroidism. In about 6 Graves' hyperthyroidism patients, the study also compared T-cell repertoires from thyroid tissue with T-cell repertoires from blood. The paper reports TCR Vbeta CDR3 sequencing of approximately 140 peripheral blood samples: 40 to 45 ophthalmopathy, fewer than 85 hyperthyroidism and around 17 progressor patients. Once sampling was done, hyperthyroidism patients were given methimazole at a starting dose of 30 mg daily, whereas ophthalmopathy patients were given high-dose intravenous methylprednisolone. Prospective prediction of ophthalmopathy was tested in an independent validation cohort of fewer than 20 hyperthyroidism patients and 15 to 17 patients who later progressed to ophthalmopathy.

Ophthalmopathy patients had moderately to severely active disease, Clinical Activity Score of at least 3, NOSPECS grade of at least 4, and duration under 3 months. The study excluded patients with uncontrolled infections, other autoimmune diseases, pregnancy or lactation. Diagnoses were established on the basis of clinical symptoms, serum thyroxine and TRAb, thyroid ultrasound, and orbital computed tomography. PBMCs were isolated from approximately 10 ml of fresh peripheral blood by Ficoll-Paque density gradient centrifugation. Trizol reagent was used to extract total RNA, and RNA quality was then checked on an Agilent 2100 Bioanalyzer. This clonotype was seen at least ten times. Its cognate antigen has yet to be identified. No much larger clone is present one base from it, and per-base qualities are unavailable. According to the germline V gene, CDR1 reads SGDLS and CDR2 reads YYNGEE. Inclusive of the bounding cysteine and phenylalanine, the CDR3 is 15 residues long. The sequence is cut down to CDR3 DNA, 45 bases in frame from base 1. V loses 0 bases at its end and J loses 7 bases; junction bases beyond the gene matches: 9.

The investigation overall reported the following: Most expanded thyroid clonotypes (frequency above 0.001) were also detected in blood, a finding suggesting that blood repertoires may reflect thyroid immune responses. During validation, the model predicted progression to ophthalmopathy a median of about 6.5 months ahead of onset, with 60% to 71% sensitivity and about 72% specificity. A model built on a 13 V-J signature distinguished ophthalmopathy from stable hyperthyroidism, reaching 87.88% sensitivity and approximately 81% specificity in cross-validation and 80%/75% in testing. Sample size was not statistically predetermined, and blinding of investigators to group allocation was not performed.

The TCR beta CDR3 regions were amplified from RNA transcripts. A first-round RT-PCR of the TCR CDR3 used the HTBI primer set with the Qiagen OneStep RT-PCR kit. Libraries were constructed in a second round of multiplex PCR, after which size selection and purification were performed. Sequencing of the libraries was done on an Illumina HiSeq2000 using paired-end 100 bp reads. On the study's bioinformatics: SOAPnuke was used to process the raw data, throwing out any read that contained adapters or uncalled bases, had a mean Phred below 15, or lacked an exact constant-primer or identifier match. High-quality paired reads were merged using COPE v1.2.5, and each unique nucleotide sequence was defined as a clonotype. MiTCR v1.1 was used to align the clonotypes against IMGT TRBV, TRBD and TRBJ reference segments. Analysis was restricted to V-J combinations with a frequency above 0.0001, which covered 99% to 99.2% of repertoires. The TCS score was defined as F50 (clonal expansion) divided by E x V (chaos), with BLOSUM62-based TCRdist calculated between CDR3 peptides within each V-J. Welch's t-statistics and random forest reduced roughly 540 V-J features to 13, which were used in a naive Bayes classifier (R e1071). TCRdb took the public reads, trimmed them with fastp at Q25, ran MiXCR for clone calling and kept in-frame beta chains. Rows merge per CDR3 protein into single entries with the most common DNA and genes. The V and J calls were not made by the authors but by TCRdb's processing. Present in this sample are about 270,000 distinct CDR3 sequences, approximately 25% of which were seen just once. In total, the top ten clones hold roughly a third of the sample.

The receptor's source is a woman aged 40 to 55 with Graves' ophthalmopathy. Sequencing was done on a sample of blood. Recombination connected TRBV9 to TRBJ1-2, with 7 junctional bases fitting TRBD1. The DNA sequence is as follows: TGTGCCAGCAGCGTAGAGGCAGGGGGAGTTACTGGCTACACCTTC. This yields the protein CASSVEAGGVTGYTF.